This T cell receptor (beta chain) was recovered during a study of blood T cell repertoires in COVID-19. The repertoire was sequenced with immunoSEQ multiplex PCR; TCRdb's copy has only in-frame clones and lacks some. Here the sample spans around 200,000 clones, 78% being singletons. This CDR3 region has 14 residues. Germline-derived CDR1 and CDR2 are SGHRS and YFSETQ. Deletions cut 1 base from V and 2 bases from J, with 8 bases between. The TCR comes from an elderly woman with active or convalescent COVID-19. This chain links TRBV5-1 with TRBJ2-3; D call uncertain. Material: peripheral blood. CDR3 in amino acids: CASSLSQATDTQYF. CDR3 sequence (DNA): TGCGCCAGCAGCTTGAGCCAGGCCACAGATACGCAGTATTTT.